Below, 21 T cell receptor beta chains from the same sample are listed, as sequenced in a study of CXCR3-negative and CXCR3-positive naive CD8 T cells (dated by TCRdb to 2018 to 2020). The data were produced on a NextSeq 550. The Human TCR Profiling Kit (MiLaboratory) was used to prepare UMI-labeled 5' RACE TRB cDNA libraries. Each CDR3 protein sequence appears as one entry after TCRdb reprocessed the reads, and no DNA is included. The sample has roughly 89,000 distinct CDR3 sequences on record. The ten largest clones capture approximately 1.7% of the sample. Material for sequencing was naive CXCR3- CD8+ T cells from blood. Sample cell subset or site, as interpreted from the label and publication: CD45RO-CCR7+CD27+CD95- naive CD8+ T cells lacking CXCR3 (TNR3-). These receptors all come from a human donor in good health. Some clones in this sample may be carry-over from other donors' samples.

CDR3 region: CSVALGQGNEQYF. The J gene is TRBJ2-7, the V gene TRBV29-1; TCRdb outputs TRBD1, but without DNA this stays unchecked. This CDR3 has 13 residues. Germline loops: CDR1 SQVTM, CDR2 ANQGSEA.

The chain's CDR3 is CASSPTIATNEKLFF. The chain uses TRBV6-5 and TRBJ1-4. The germline V gene encodes CDR1 MNHEY and CDR2 SVGAGI. This CDR3 comprises 15 residues.

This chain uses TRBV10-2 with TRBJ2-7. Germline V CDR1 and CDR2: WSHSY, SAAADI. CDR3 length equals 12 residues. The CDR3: CASSEDGYEQYF.

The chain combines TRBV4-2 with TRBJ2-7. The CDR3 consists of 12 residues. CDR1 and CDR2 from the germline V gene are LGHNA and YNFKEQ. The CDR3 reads CASSPNSREQYF.

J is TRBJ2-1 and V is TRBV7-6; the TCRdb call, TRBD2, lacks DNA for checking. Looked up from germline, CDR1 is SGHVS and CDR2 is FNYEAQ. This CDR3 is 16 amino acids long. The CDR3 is CASSPHSGRAYNEQFF.

CDR3: CASSYGTGGSDTQYF. The J gene is TRBJ2-3, the V gene TRBV6-2 or TRBV6-3; TCRdb picks TRBD1, but there is no DNA to check that call. CDR1 is MNHEY and CDR2 is SVGEGT in the germline V gene. This CDR3 is 15 amino acids long.

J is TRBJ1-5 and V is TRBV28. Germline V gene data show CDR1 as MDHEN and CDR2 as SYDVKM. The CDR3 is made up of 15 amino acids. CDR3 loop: CASSLTSVSNQPQHF. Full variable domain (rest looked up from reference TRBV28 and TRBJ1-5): DVKVTQSSRYLVKRTGEKVFLECVQDMDHENMFWYRQDPGLGLRLIYFSYDVKMKEKGDIPEGYSVSREKKERFSLILESASTNQTSMYLCASSLTSVSNQPQHFGDGTRLSIL.

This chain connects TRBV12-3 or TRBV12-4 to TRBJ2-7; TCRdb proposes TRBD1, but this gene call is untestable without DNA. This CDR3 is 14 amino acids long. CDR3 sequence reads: CASSLHAQGGEQYF.

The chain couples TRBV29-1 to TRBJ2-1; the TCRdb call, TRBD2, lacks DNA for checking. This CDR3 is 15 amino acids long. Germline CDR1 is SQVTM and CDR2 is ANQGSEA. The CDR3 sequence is CSVEVAGVGFHEQFF.

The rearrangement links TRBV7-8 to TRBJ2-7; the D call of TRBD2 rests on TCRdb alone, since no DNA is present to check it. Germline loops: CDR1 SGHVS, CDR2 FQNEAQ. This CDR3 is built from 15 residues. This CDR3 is CASSNTASGIPEQYF.

The CDR3 protein is CSARDLAGGPTDTQYF. This rearrangement joins TRBV20-1 to TRBJ2-3; the TCRdb call, TRBD2, lacks DNA for checking. This CDR3 has 16 residues. Looked up from germline, CDR1 is DFQATT and CDR2 is SNEGSKA (reference sequence).

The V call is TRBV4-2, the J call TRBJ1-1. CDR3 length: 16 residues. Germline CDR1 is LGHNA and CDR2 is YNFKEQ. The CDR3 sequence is CASSQDGGIAGPEAFF.

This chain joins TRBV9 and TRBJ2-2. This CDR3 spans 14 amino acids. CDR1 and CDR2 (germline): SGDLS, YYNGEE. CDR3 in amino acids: CASSKDGNTGELFF.

CDR3 in amino acids: CASSQDRDEYNEQFF. The genes are TRBV4-3 and TRBJ2-1; TCRdb lists TRBD2, though no DNA is available to test this call. This CDR3 has 15 residues. Germline V gene lookup returns CDR1 LGHNA and CDR2 YSLEER.

The CDR3 sequence is CSVEGTRYEQFF. The rearrangement uses TRBV29-1 and TRBJ2-1; lacking DNA, the TRBD2 call made by TCRdb goes unchecked. The CDR3 length is 12 residues. Germline V gives CDR1 SQVTM, CDR2 ANQGSEA.

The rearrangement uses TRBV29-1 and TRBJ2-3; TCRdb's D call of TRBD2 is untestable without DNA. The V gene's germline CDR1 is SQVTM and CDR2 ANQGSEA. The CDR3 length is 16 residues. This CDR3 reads CSVEGLAGARTDTQYF.

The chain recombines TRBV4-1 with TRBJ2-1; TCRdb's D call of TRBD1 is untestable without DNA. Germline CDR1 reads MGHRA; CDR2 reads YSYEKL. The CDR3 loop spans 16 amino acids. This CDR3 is CASSQTGASSYNEQFF.

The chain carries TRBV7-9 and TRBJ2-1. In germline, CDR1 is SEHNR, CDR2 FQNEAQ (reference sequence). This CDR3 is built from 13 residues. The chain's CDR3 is CASSFGPDNEQFF.

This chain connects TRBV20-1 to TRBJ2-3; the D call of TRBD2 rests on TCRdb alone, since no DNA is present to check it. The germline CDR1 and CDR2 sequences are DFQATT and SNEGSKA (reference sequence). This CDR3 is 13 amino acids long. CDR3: CSATGGSTDTQYF.

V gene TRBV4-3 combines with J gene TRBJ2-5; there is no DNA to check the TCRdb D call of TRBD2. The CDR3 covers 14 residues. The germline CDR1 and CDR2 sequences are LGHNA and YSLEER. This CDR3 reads CASGQDRREETQYF.

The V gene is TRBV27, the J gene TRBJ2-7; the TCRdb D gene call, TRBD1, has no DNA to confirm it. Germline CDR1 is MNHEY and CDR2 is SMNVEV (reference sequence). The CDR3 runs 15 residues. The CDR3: CASSFEGGVPYEQYF.